The entry below gives a single T cell receptor (beta chain) sequence along with its context. Its antigen is not known. CDR3 length: 15 residues. Germline loops: CDR1 MNHNS, CDR2 SASEGT. After removal of 6 bases from V and 5 bases from J, the junction contained 5 bases not matched to a gene. The record originates from a study of OX40 agonist ivuxolimab in advanced cancers. Looking at the study overall: Across the patients, intravenous ivuxolimab was delivered every 2 weeks at 0.01 to 10 mg/kg. Under the entry rules, prior anti-PD-1, anti-PD-L1 or anti-CTLA-4 therapy was allowed, and approximately 40% had some.

Profiling relied on immunoSEQ multiplex PCR, and the TCRdb table lists in-frame clones only, not all of them. The repertoire holds several thousand clones, with about 88% as singletons. Study-level results: The 0.1-3.0 mg/kg partial responders had among the lowest clonal expansion.

Source: CD4+ or CD8+ T cells sorted from blood, taken in a trial of the OX40 agonist ivuxolimab. The chain links TRBV6-1 to TRBJ2-7, with 15 bases lining up with TRBD2. This clonotype was sampled from an adult with an advanced solid tumor such as melanoma, head and neck, liver or kidney cancer. For the CDR3, the DNA is TGTGCCAGCAGGGGGGGACTAGCGGGAGGTGACGAGCAGTACTTC. Its translation is CASRGGLAGGDEQYF.